The rows below give T cell receptor beta chains drawn from one sample of a study of blood T cell repertoires in COVID-19. Produced via immunoSEQ multiplex PCR; TCRdb's table is partial and in-frame only. The sample records around 100,000 clones, around nine tenths being singletons. Sequenced material: peripheral blood. All receptors come from a woman between 65 and 79 years old who had recovered from COVID-19. Both conserved end residues are part of each CDR3.

j_gene	v_gene	len	CDR3aa
TRBJ1-4	TRBV30	15	CAWGPVDSLNEKLFF
TRBJ1-2	TRBV28	12	CASSSDTYGYTF
TRBJ1-3	TRBV7-8	15	CASTPLSVSGNTIYF
TRBJ2-5	TRBV14	15	CASSQLVAVQETQYF
TRBJ2-7	TRBV7-9	12	CASSRHSYEQYF
TRBJ2-5	TRBV5-4	15	CASSPGYPPGETQYF
TRBJ2-1	TRBV3-1/TRBV3-2	15	CASSQGTGAYNEQFF
TRBJ1-3	TRBV3-1/TRBV3-2	15	CASSQGRGRGNTIYF
TRBJ2-7	TRBV30	17	CAWSGLDKGQGEVEQYF
TRBJ2-1	TRBV4-3	16	CASSPSQTGGGNEQFF
TRBJ2-1	TRBV6-5	15	CASSYAIAGVDEQFF
TRBJ1-1	TRBV27	14	CASSLSQGNTEAFF
TRBJ2-3	TRBV19	16	CASSRGGTGGPDTQYF
TRBJ2-7	TRBV2	14	CATKRATNTYEQYF
TRBJ1-2	TRBV5-6	13	CASSQQESYGYTF
TRBJ2-3	TRBV6-6	14	CASRGLAGIDTQYF
TRBJ2-3	TRBV6-4	15	CASSRGGAITDTQYF
TRBJ2-1	TRBV4-2	14	CASSQEFSSREQFF
TRBJ2-5	TRBV19	13	CASSKDRGETQYF
TRBJ2-7	TRBV28	23	CASSLWGDSPNRLVQVLSYEQYF
TRBJ1-4	TRBV4-1	14	CASSPGQLNEKLFF
TRBJ2-7	TRBV20-1	14	CSASNPGGPYEQYF
TRBJ2-1	TRBV5-1	14	CASSFGTAPNEQFF
TRBJ1-5	TRBV18	16	CASSPQGALPNQPQHF
TRBJ1-2	TRBV6-5	14	CASSRDRGRNGYTF
TRBJ2-7	TRBV18	13	CASSYPNGNEQYF
TRBJ2-3	TRBV7-9	16	CASSPPTGTVTDTQYF
TRBJ1-2	TRBV6-5	12	CASSSSNYGYTF
TRBJ1-1	TRBV7-2	14	CASSTFVPNSEAFF
TRBJ2-3	TRBV5-5	14	CASSSTGGGDTQYF
TRBJ2-7	TRBV5-1	14	CASSPRQTNYEQYF
TRBJ2-4	TRBV19	23	CASRGTPGQAPPRSALAKNIQYF
TRBJ2-3	TRBV3-1/TRBV3-2	11	CASSQRDTQYF
TRBJ2-1	TRBV5-1	16	CASSLGTVSSYNEQFF
TRBJ2-7	TRBV19	14	CASSPRTGNYEQYF
TRBJ1-2	TRBV6-6	13	CASTQGSGQGYTF
TRBJ1-1	TRBV3-1/TRBV3-2	13	CASRTQGWAEAFF
TRBJ2-3	TRBV5-1	15	CASSRTGDSTDTQYF
TRBJ2-7	TRBV9	12	CASSPRGDEQYF
TRBJ2-5	TRBV7-7	13	CASSPHGRETQYF
TRBJ2-3	TRBV5-1	16	CASSLGLQGVIDTQYF
TRBJ2-7	TRBV7-2	14	CASSFAGIAYEQYF
TRBJ1-5	TRBV28	13	CASSAYRGQPQHF
TRBJ2-3	TRBV9	17	CASSEGRGSGLTDTQYF
TRBJ2-7	TRBV28	14	CASSTSRQTYEQYF
TRBJ2-2	TRBV12-3/TRBV12-4	11	CASTYTGELFF
TRBJ1-6	TRBV28	13	CASSLQGWSPLHF
TRBJ1-2	TRBV21-1	17	CASSKRSTGSGVYGYTF
TRBJ1-2	TRBV29-1	13	CSVGVRVDYGYTF
TRBJ1-5	TRBV3-1/TRBV3-2	14	CASSRRRRNQPQHF
TRBJ1-5	TRBV4-2	14	CASSQPQSNQPQHF
TRBJ2-1	TRBV28	17	CASSSQRESSSYNEQFF
TRBJ2-6	TRBV7-9	19	CASSPRRLALNSGANVLTF